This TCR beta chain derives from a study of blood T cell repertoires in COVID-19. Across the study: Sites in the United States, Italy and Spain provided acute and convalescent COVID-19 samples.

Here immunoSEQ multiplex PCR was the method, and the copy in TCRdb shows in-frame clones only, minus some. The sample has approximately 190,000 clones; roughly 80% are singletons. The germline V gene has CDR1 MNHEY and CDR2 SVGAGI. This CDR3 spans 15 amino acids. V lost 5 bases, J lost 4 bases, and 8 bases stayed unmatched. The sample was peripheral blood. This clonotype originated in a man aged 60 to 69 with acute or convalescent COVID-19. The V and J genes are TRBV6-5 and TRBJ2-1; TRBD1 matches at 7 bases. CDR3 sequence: CASSPTGNRYNEQFF. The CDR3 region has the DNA TGTGCCAGCAGTCCGACAGGGAACCGATACAATGAGCAGTTCTTC.